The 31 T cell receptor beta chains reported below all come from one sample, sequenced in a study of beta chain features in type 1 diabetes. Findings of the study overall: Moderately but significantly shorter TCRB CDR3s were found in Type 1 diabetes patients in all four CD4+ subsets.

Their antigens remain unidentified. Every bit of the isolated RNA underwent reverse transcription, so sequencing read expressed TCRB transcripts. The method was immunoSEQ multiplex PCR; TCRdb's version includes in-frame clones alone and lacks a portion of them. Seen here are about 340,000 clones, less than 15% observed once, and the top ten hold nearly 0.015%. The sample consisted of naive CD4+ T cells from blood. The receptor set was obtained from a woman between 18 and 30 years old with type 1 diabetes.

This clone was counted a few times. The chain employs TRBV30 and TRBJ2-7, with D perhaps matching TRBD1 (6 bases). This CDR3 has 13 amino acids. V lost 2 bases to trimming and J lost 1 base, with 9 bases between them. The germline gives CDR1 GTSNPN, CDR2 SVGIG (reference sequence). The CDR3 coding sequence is TGTGCCTGGAGTTCAGGACAGTCCTACGAGCAGTACTTC. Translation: CAWSSGQSYEQYF.

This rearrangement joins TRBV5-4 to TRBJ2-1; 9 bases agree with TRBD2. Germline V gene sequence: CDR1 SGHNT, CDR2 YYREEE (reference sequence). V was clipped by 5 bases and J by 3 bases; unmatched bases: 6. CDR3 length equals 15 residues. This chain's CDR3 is CASRRLAANYNEQFF. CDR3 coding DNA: TGTGCCAGCAGACGACTAGCGGCAAACTACAATGAGCAGTTCTTC.

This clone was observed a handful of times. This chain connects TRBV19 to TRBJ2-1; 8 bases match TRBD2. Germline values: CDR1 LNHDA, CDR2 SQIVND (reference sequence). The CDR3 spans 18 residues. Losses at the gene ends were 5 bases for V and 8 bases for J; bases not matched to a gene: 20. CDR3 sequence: CASSGRRLARPLRDEQFF. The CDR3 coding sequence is TGTGCCAGTAGTGGTCGCCGACTAGCGCGACCCCTAAGGGATGAGCAGTTCTTC.

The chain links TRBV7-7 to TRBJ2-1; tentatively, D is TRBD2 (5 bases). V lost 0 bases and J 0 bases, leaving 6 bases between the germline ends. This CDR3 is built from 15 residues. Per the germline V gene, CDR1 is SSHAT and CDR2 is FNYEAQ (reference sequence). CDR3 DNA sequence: TGTGCCAGCAGCTTAGCGGGAGTCTCCTACAATGAGCAGTTCTTC. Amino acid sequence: CASSLAGVSYNEQFF.

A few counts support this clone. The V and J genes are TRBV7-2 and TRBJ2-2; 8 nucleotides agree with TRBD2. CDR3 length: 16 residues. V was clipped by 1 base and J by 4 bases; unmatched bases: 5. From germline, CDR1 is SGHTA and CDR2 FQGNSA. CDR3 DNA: TGTGCCAGCAGCTTAGTTGGGACTAGTTTCACCGGGGAGCTGTTTTTT. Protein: CASSLVGTSFTGELFF.

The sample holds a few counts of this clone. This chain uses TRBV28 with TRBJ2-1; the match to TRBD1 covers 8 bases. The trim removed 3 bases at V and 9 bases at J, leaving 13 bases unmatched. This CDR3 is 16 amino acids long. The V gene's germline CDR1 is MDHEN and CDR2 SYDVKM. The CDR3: CASSFGQGRGLAEQFF. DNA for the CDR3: TGTGCCAGCAGTTTTGGACAGGGACGGGGCCTCGCTGAGCAGTTCTTC.

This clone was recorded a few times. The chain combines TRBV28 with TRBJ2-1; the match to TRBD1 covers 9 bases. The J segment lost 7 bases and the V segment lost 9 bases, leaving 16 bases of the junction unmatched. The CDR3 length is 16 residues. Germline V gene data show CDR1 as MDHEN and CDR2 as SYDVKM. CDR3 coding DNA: TGTGCCAGTTATTCCATCCGGGACAGGGAGAGGAATGAGCAGTTCTTC. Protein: CASYSIRDRERNEQFF.

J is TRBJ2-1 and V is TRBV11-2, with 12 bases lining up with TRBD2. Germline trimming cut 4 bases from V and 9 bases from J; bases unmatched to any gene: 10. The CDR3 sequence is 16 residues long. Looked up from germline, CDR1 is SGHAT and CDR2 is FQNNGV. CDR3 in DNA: TGTGCCAGCAGCTCTCGACTAGCGGGAGCCGGCGGTGAGCAGTTCTTC. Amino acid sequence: CASSSRLAGAGGEQFF.

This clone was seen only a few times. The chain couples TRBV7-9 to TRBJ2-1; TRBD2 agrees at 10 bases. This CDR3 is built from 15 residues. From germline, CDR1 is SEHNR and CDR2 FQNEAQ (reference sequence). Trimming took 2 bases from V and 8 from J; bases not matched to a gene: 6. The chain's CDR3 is CASSLPPLAGDEQFF. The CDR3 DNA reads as TGTGCCAGCAGCTTACCCCCCCTAGCGGGAGATGAGCAGTTCTTC.

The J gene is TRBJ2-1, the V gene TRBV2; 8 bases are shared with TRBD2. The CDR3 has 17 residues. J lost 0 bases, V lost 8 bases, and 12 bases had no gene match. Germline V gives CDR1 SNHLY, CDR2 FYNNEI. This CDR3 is CASGVSGTSSSYNEQFF. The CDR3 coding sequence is TGTGCCAGCGGTGTTAGCGGGACTTCAAGCTCCTACAATGAGCAGTTCTTC.

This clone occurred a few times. CDR3 amino acids: CASLSLSTDTQYF. The CDR3 nucleotides are TGTGCCAGCCTTAGTTTGAGCACAGATACGCAGTATTTT. This chain links TRBV7-9 with TRBJ2-3; no definite D call. Trimming left V 8 bases short and J 0 bases short, with 9 bases between. Germline V gene data show CDR1 as SEHNR and CDR2 as FQNEAQ (reference sequence). The CDR3 has 13 residues.

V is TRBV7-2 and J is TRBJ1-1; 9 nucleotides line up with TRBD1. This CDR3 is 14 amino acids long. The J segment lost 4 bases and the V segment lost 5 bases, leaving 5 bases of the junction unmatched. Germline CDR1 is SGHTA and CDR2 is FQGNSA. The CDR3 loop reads CASSPRQGVTEAFF. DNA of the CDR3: TGTGCCAGCAGCCCAAGACAGGGGGTCACTGAAGCTTTCTTT.

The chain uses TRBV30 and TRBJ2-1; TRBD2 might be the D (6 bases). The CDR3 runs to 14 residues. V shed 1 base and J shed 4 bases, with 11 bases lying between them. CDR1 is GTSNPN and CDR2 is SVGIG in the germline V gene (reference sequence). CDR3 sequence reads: CAWSGSGLYNEQFF. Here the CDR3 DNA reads TGTGCCTGGAGTGGTAGCGGTCTTTACAATGAGCAGTTCTTC.

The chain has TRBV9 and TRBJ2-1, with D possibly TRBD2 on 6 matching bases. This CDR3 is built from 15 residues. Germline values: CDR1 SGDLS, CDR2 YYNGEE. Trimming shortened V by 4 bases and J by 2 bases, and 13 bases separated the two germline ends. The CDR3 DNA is TGTGCCAGCAGCACCCGACTAGGGCCCTACAATGAGCAGTTCTTC. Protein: CASSTRLGPYNEQFF.

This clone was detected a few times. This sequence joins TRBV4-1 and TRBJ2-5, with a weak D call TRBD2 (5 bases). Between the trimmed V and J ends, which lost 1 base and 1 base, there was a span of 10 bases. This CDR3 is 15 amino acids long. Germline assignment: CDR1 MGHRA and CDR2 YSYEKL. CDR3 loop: CASSQGRDLQETQYF. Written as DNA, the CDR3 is TGCGCCAGCAGCCAAGGACGGGATCTCCAAGAGACCCAGTACTTC.

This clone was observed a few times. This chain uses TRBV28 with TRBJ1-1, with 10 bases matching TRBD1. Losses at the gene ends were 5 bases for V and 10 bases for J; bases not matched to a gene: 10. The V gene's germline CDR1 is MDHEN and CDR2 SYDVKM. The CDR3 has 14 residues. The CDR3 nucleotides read TGTGCCAGCAGTCTCGGTTGGGACAGGGGACGAGCTTTCTTT. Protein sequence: CASSLGWDRGRAFF.

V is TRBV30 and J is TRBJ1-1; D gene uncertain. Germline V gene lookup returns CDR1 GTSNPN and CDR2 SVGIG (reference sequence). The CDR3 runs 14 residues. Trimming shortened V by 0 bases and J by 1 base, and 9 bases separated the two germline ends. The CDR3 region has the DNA TGTGCCTGGAGTGTACCCGCGGGGAACACTGAAGCTTTCTTT. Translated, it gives CAWSVPAGNTEAFF.

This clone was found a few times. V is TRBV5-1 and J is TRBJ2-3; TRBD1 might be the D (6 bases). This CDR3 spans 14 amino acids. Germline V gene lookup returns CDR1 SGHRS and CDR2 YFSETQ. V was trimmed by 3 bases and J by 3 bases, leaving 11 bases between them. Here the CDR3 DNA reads TGCGCCAGCAGCTGGGGGCTACAAACAGATACGCAGTATTTT. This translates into CASSWGLQTDTQYF.

CDR3 in amino acids: CASSESTGPSGNTIYF. The CDR3 DNA reads TGTGCCAGCAGTGAAAGTACAGGGCCCTCTGGAAACACCATATATTTT. This rearrangement joins TRBV25-1 to TRBJ1-3; D is possibly TRBD1 (6 bases). The CDR3 is 16 residues long. From germline, CDR1 is MGHDK and CDR2 SYGVNS. V was pared by 2 bases and J by 0 bases, with 11 bases between.

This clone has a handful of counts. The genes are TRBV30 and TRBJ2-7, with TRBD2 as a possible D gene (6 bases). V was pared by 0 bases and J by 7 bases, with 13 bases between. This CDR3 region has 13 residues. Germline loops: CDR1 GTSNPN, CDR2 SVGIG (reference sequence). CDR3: CAWSVGGTGEQYV. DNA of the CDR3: TGTGCCTGGAGTGTAGGCGGGACGGGAGAGCAGTACGTC.

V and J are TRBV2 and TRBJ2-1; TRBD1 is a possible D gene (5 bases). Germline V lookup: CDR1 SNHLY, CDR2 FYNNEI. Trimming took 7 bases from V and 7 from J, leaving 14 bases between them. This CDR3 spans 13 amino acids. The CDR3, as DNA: TGTGCCAGCACCGGGCAGGGAATGAATGAGCAGTTCTTC. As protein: CASTGQGMNEQFF.

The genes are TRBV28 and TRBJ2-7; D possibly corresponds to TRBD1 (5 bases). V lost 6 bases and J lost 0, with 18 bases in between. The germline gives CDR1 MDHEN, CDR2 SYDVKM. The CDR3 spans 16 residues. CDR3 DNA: TGTGCCAGCAGACTTTCCACCAGACAGACCTCCTACGAGCAGTACTTC. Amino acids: CASRLSTRQTSYEQYF. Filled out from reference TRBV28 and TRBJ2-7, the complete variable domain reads DVKVTQSSRYLVKRTGEKVFLECVQDMDHENMFWYRQDPGLGLRLIYFSYDVKMKEKGDIPEGYSVSREKKERFSLILESASTNQTSMYLCASRLSTRQTSYEQYFGPGTRLTVT.

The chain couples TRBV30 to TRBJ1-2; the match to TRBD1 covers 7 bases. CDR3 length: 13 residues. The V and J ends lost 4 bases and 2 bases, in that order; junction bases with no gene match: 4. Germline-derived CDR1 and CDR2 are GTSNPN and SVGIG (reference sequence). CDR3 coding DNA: TGTGCCTGGAACGACAGGGAAAACTATGGCTACACCTTC. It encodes CAWNDRENYGYTF.

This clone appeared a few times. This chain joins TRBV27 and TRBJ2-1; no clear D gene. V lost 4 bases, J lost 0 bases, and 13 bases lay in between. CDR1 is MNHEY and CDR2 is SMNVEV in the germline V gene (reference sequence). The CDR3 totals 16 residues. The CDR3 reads CASSSPPLRSYNEQFF. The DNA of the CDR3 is TGTGCCAGCAGTTCCCCCCCCCTCCGCTCCTACAATGAGCAGTTCTTC.

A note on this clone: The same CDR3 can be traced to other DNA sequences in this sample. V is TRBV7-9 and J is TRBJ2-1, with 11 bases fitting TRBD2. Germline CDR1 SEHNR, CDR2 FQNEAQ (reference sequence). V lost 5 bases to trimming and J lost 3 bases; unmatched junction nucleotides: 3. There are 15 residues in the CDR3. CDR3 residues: CASSLGTSGYNEQFF. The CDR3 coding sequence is TGTGCCAGCAGCCTCGGGACTAGCGGCTACAATGAGCAGTTCTTC.

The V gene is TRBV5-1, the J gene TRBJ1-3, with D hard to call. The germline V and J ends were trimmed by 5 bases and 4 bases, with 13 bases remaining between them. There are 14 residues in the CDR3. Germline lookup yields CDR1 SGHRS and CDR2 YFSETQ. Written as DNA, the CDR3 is TGCGCCAGCAGGGATGGAGGCTCCGGAAACACCATATATTTT. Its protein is CASRDGGSGNTIYF.

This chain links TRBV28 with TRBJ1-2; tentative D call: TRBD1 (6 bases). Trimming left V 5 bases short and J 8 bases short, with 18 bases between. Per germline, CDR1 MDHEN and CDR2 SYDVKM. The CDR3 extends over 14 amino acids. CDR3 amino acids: CASSPPTGHRGYTF. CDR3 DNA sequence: TGTGCCAGCAGTCCTCCGACAGGACACCGGGGCTACACCTTC.

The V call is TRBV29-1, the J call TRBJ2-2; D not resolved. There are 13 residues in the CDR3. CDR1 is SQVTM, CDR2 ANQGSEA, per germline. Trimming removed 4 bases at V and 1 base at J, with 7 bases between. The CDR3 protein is CSVVALNTGELFF. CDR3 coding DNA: TGCAGCGTTGTGGCCCTGAACACCGGGGAGCTGTTTTTT.

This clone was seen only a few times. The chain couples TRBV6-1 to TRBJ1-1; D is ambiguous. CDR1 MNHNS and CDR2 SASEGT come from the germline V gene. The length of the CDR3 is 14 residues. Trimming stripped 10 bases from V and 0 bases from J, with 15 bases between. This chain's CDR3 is CATREGSMNTEAFF. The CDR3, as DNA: TGTGCCACCCGGGAAGGGTCTATGAACACTGAAGCTTTCTTT.

Here the CDR3 DNA reads TGTGCCAGTTCGCGGGGGACCGTCCTTCGATTCGGCGGGAGCGGAGAAGCAGATACGCAGTATTTT. This encodes CASSRGTVLRFGGSGEADTQYF. The chain recombines TRBV19 with TRBJ2-3; 7 bases align to TRBD2. Germline CDR1 reads LNHDA; CDR2 reads SQIVND (reference sequence). With V trimmed by 8 bases and J by 4 bases, 33 bases remained unmatched. The CDR3 loop spans 22 amino acids. Looking up the rest from reference TRBV19 and TRBJ2-3 gives the full variable domain: DGGITQSPKYLFRKEGQNVTLSCEQNLNHDAMYWYRQDPGQGLRLIYYSQIVNDFQKGDIAEGYSVSREKKESFPLTVTSAQKNPTAFYLCASSRGTVLRFGGSGEADTQYFGPGTRLTVL.

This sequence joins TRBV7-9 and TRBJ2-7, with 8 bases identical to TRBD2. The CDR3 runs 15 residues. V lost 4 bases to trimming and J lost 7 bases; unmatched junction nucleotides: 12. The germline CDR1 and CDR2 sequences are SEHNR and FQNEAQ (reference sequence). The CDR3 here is CASSSPGLGNREQYF. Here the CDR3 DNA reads TGTGCCAGCAGCTCACCGGGACTAGGAAATAGGGAGCAGTACTTC.